This TCR beta chain comes out of a study of regulatory T cells in long-lasting Graves disease. Study at large: Graves' patients, diagnosed recently, had received antithyroid drugs under 3 months. Overall study results and limits: Only a small sample size was used, which may have cut accuracy.

Turning to this clonotype: Antigen unknown.

The trim removed 5 bases at V and 4 bases at J, leaving 11 bases unmatched. The germline V gene encodes CDR1 SGHTA and CDR2 FQGNSA. The CDR3 is made up of 15 amino acids. The authors built TCR beta libraries using iRepertoire HTBI primers and Arm-PCR of CDR3 regions. MiXCR, applied by TCRdb to the multiplex PCR reads, yields one record per CDR3 protein. The repertoire holds roughly 510,000 distinct CDR3 sequences, 15% to 20% seen once, with more than 10% in the top ten. Time point of the sample: newly diagnosed GD, antithyroid drugs for less than 3 months. PBMC-derived RNA was used for the TCR library. This sample also belongs to another study, concerning T cells in Graves' hyperthyroidism and ophthalmopathy.

The source of this sequence is a man aged 18-30 years with Graves disease. Specimen: peripheral blood mononuclear cells (PBMCs), collected at new diagnosis, from a patient treated with antithyroid drugs. The chain uses TRBV7-2 and TRBJ2-7, with TRBD2 matching 7 bases. The CDR3 DNA reads TGTGCCAGCAGCCTATATCTAGCGGCAAGTTACGAGCAGTACTTC. It translates to CASSLYLAASYEQYF.